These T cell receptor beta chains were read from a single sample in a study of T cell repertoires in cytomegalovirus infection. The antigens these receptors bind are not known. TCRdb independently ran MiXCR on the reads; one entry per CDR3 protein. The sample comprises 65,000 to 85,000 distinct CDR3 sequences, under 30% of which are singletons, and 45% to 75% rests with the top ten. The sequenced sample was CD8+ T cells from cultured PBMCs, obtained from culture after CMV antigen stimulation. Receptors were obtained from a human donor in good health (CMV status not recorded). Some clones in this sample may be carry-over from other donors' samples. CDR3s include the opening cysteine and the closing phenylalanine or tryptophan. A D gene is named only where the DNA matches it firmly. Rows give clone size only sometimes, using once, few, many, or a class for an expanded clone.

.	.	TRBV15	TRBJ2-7	CATSSEGVSYEQYF	TGTGCCACCAGCAGTGAGGGGGTCTCCTACGAGCAGTACTTC
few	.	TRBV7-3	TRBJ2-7	CASSLGASSYVEQYF	TGTGCCAGCAGCTTAGGGGCGAGTTCCTACGTGGAGCAGTACTTC
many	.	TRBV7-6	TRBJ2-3	CASSSSGKADTQYF	TGTGCCAGCAGCTCCTCAGGGAAAGCAGATACGCAGTATTTT
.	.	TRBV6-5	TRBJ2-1	CASSSSVDYSYNEQFF	TGTGCCAGCAGTTCCTCCGTGGACTACTCCTACAATGAGCAGTTCTTC
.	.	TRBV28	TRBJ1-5	CASSLSAGNNQPQHF	TGTGCCAGCAGTTTAAGCGCAGGGAACAATCAGCCCCAGCATTTT
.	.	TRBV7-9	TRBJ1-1	CASSEGGRAEAFF	TGTGCCAGCAGCGAGGGGGGAAGGGCTGAAGCTTTCTTT
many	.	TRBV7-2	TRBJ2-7	CASSFAPASYEQYF	TGTGCCAGCAGCTTTGCCCCGGCCTCCTACGAGCAGTACTTC
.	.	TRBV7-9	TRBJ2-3	CASSLAKTDTQYF	TGTGCCAGCAGCTTAGCCAAGACAGATACGCAGTATTTT
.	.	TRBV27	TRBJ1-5	CASSSQPRGLNQPQHF	TGTGCCAGCAGTTCCCAGCCCCGGGGCCTCAATCAGCCCCAGCATTTT
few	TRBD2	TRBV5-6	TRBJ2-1	CASSLDLAGNWGYEQFF	TGTGCCAGCAGCTTGGACCTAGCGGGAAACTGGGGTTATGAGCAGTTCTTC
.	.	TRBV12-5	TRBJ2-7	CASGLVGSEQYF	TGTGCTAGTGGTTTAGTCGGGTCGGAGCAGTACTTC
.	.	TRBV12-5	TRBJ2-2	CASGLSVDGELFF	TGTGCTAGTGGTTTAAGTGTGGACGGGGAGCTGTTTTTT
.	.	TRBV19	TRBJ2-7	CASSIRASFEQYF	TGTGCCAGTAGCATCAGGGCTTCCTTCGAGCAGTACTTC
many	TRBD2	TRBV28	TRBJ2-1	CASRNSGGEYNEQFF	TGTGCCAGCAGGAACAGCGGGGGGGAGTACAATGAGCAGTTCTTC
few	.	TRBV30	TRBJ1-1	CAWSKGSNTEAFF	TGTGCCTGGAGTAAGGGGTCAAACACTGAAGCTTTCTTT
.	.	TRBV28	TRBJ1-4	CASRGSQEKLFF	TGTGCCAGCAGGGGAAGTCAGGAAAAACTGTTTTTT
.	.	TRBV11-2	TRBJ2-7	CAGSPIISEFYEQYF	TGTGCCGGCAGTCCCATAATTAGCGAATTCTACGAGCAGTACTTC
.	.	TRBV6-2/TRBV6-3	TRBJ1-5	CASSRPDRDNQPQHF	TGTGCCAGCAGTCGCCCCGATCGTGACAATCAGCCCCAGCATTTT
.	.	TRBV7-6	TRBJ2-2	CVSSLRPEGYTGELFF	TGTGTCAGCAGCTTAAGGCCTGAGGGGTACACCGGGGAGCTGTTTTTT
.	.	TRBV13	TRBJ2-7	CASSQTGPEQYF	TGTGCCAGCAGCCAGACTGGACCCGAGCAGTACTTC